This T cell receptor beta chain was identified during a study of T cell responses to AZD1222 COVID-19 vaccine. On this clone: The target antigen is unknown.

CDR1 LGHDT and CDR2 YNNKEL come from the germline V gene (reference sequence). The CDR3 sequence is 16 residues long. V lost 4 bases and J 2 bases, leaving 16 bases between the germline ends. Study-wide results and caveats: Just 5 to 7 AZD1222 recipients were seropositive at baseline. A mostly white British donor set with more females was recruited, and clonal diversity was possibly underestimated.

Data came from immunoSEQ multiplex PCR; TCRdb stores just in-frame clones and leaves some out. The sample consists of approximately 120,000 clones, 88% of them appearing once. The chain is built from TRBV3-1 (or the pseudogene TRBV3-2) and TRBJ2-3, with D perhaps TRBD2 (5 bases). Sequencing used peripheral blood, obtained on day 0 of AZD1222 vaccination. The clonotype was recovered from an adult in good health. The CDR3 DNA reads TGTGCCAGCAGCCTCCGGGGTGGAGCCTCCACAGATACGCAGTATTTT. This codes for CASSLRGGASTDTQYF.